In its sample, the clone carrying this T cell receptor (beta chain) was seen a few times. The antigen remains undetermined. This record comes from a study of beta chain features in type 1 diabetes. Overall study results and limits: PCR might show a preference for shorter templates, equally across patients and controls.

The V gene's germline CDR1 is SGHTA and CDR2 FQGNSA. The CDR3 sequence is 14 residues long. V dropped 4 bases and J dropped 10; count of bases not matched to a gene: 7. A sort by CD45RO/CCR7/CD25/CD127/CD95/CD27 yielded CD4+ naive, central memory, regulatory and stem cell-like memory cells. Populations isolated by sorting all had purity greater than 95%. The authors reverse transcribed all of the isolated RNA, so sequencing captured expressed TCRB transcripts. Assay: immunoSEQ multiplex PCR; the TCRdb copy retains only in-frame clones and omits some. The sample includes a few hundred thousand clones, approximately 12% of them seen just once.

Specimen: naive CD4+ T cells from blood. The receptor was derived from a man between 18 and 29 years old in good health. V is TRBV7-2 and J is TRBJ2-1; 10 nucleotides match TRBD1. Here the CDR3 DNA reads TGTGCCAGCAGCTGGGACAGGGGCCCCCGCGAGCAGTTCTTC. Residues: CASSWDRGPREQFF. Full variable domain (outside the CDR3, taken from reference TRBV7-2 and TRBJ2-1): GAGVSQSPSNKVTEKGKDVELRCDPISGHTALYWYRQSLGQGLEFLIYFQGNSAPDKSGLPSDRFSAERTGGSVSTLTIQRTQQEDSAVYLCASSWDRGPREQFFGPGTRLTVL.